Reported below is one T cell receptor (beta chain). This clone showed up just a few times. What antigen it recognizes has not been identified. The record has no base qualities; no much larger clone is one base away. This entry is derived from a study of T cell responses to AZD1222 COVID-19 vaccine (dated by TCRdb to about 2021). For the study in its entirety: Because spike-specific TCR depth and breadth did not differ between the two schedules, AZD1222 recipients who got a second dose at roughly 4 weeks were pooled with those who got a second dose at roughly 12 weeks. TCR sequencing was performed for roughly 250 trial participants, of whom around 200 were given two doses of AZD1222 and some 26 were given two doses of MenACWY control vaccine. Enrollment into the trials was organized by age into subgroups of 18-55, 56-69 and 70-plus years, and those subgroups contained roughly 150, 30 and 60 TCR-sequenced participants, respectively. General study outcomes and caveats: Participants were mostly white British and included more females than males, and it was suggested by the authors that clonal diversity may have been underestimated. After two AZD1222 doses, spike-specific TCR breadth and depth were significantly higher than at day 0 and than in MenACWY recipients. The vaccine-associated CD4 TCRs covered the entire spike protein, and the dominant responses fell in regions 160-218 and 743-854. No day 14 peak-response samples were available, so repertoires were characterized only after the peak T cell response. Reportedly, almost half of the unique spike-specific TCRs recognized epitopes lying outside the regions that are mutated in the B.1.351 and B.1.1.7 variants. Only five or six AZD1222 recipients were SARS-CoV-2 seropositive at baseline, limiting conclusions about previously exposed vaccinees. In the small 56-69-year group, the increase in depth fell short of significance, most likely because of low power.

The CDR3 regions of human TCRbeta chains were analyzed by immunosequencing. The study's processing was this. TCRs in the repertoires were matched against a reference library of SARS-CoV-2-specific TCRs that had been generated with the MIRA antigen-specificity platform. Breadth was defined as the fraction of unique TCRs that were SARS-CoV-2-associated, and depth was defined as the fraction of total T cells that were SARS-CoV-2-associated. Using the MIRA data, each spike-specific TCR was mapped to the spike region that the TCR reacts to and placed in a CD4 or CD8 class. Log10-transformed breadth and depth values were compared by one-way ANOVA with Sidak's multiple comparisons tests. Entries here come from immuneACCESS through TCRdb and include only in-frame sequences with V and J called. Some clones fail to appear in such tables; in the studies checked, an unresolved V gene covers under half of the shortfall, and the cause of the remainder is unknown. The D gene and trimming were derived from the DNA, and the V and J assignments and clone size from that table. The sample table records 95,000 to 130,000 clones; over 75% of these occur just once. 7.5% to 8% of the sample lies in the top ten.

According to the study, the label for this sample's time point signals: baseline before first vaccination. Vaccinee samples were obtained from the UK trials COV001 and COV002, which included a single-blind randomized controlled phase 2/3 trial of AZD1222 (ChAdOx1 nCoV-19) in healthy adults. Trial participant PBMC samples were collected at day 0 and day 28 after the second dose for TCRbeta chain sequencing. CDR3 length: 16 amino acids, cysteine to phenylalanine. The CDR3 DNA has 48 bases and is translated from base 1. Trimming costs V 5 bases and J 8 bases, and their ends lie 22 bases apart. Sequences SGHTA (CDR1) and FQGNSA (CDR2) are obtained from the germline V gene.

This chain is built from TRBV7-2 and TRBJ2-1, with the D gene not clear enough to name. This sample comprised peripheral blood, obtained on day 0 of AZD1222 vaccination. This TCR came from an adult in good health. The encoded CDR3 is CASSTGRQRLLDEQFF. Read as DNA, the sequence is TGTGCCAGCAGCACCGGACGGCAGAGGCTTCTGGATGAGCAGTTCTTC.